One and the same sample provided the 25 T cell receptor beta chains below, sequenced in a study of molecular identifiers for immune sequencing clone quantification. TCRdb passed the PCR reads through MiXCR, listing each CDR3 protein once. Among 550,000 to 750,000 distinct CDR3 sequences listed, roughly 21% were seen once. What was sequenced was naive CD8+ T cells from blood, with Jurkat cell RNA spiked in. Subset defined: FACS-sorted CD8+CD4-CCR7+CD45RA+ naive T cells. These receptors were collected from a human donor in good health. Some libraries in this study had Jurkat cell RNA spiked in.

About this clonotype: It may be a read error: a sequence one base away is much more abundant. The V gene is TRBV11-2, the J gene TRBJ2-7, with D perhaps TRBD1 or TRBD2 (5 bases each). The CDR3 covers 16 residues. The germline CDR1 and CDR2 sequences are SGHAT and FQNNGV. CDR3 residues: CTSSLVPGASSYEQYF. The CDR3 nucleotides read TGTACCAGCAGCTTAGTTCCCGGGGCAAGCTCCTACGAGCAGTACTTC.

The gene calls are TRBV9 and TRBJ1-4, with a weak D call TRBD1 (5 bases). The germline V gene encodes CDR1 SGDLS and CDR2 YYNGEE. Between the trimmed V and J ends, which lost 3 bases and 7 bases, there was a span of 13 bases. The length of the CDR3 is 14 residues. CDR3 amino acids: CASSAGGRAEKLFF. The CDR3 coding sequence is TGTGCCAGCAGCGCCGGTGGCAGGGCTGAAAAACTGTTTTTT.

V and J are TRBV9 and TRBJ2-5; possible D gene TRBD1, 5 bases. Germline-derived CDR1 and CDR2 are SGDLS and YYNGEE. CDR3 size: 14 residues. V was pared by 0 bases and J by 5 bases, with 11 bases between. CDR3 DNA: TGTGCCAGCAGCGTAGCAGGGCGTGAGGAGACCCAGTACTTC. Protein: CASSVAGREETQYF.

This clonotype has at least ten counts. The rearrangement uses TRBV5-6 and TRBJ2-3, with D possibly being TRBD2 (5 bases). The V gene's germline CDR1 is SGHDT and CDR2 YYEEEE. The CDR3 is made up of 16 amino acids. V was shortened by 0 bases and J by 2 bases, with 13 bases between the two germline ends. The CDR3 sequence: CASSLVPGNFTDTQYF. The CDR3 DNA follows: TGTGCCAGCAGCTTGGTACCGGGGAACTTCACAGATACGCAGTATTTT.

This clonotype has more than one count but fewer than ten. A read error may explain this, as a much larger clone is one base away. The gene calls are TRBV6-5 and TRBJ2-3; unclear D gene. Trimming removed 6 bases at V and 5 bases at J, with 12 bases between. Looked up from germline, CDR1 is MNHEY and CDR2 is SVGAGI. The length of the CDR3 is 13 residues. The CDR3 DNA reads as TGTGCCAGCAGAACTCCCCATGGAGATACGCAGTATTTT. It specifies CASRTPHGDTQYF.

A word on this clonotype: A much bigger clone sits one base away, suggesting this may be a read error. V and J are TRBV29-1 and TRBJ2-7; D gene ambiguous. Germline values: CDR1 SQVTM, CDR2 ANQGSEA. This CDR3 region has 13 residues. CDR3 loop: CGVKKQNSYEQYF. CDR3 DNA: TGCGGCGTTAAGAAACAAAACTCCTACGAGCAGTACTTC.

This clonotype was recorded many times. The J gene is TRBJ2-3, the V gene TRBV5-5; 7 positions match TRBD1. CDR1 and CDR2 from the germline V gene are SGHKS and YYEKEE (reference sequence). J was trimmed by 2 bases and V by 4 bases; bases with no gene match: 16. The CDR3 has 18 amino acids. The CDR3 loop reads CASSPKTGSDISTDTQYF. CDR3 DNA: TGTGCCAGCAGCCCCAAGACAGGGTCCGACATTTCCACAGATACGCAGTATTTT.

Of note for this clonotype: Being one base from a much bigger clone, this may be a read error. V and J are TRBV7-9 and TRBJ1-4; D unclear. The germline V gene encodes CDR1 SEHNR and CDR2 FQNEAQ (reference sequence). The CDR3 totals 15 residues. As DNA, the CDR3 is TGTGCCAGCAGCCACCCCCATAGGGCACGGGAAAAACTGCTTTTT. Translating gives CASSHPHRAREKLLF.

This clonotype was detected many times. A much more abundant neighbour one base away suggests this may be a read error. The J gene is TRBJ2-3, the V gene TRBV5-5; D is unclear. V was shortened by 4 bases and J by 2 bases, with 5 bases between the two germline ends. Germline V gene data show CDR1 as SGHKS and CDR2 as YYEKEE (reference sequence). This CDR3 has 12 amino acids. The CDR3 DNA follows: TGTGCCAGCAGCGCCTACACAGATACGCAGTATTTT. Amino acid sequence: CASSAYTDTQYF.

The table lists this clonotype with a few counts. V gene TRBV3-1 combines with J gene TRBJ2-2; D may be TRBD1 (6 bases). The CDR3 loop spans 16 amino acids. V was pared by 4 bases and J by 3 bases, with 15 bases between. Germline V gene lookup returns CDR1 LGHDT and CDR2 YNNKEL (reference sequence). Written as DNA, the CDR3 is TGTGCCAGCAGCCCCCTAGGGGACACCTACACCGGGGAGCTGTTTTTT. It specifies CASSPLGDTYTGELFF.

The table lists this clonotype with many counts. The CDR3 DNA sequence: TGTGCCAGCAGCCCGCACACCGGGGAGCTGTTTTTT. Translated: CASSPHTGELFF. The chain joins TRBV3-1 to TRBJ2-2; D is uncertain. Germline CDR1 reads LGHDT; CDR2 reads YNNKEL (reference sequence). This CDR3 has 12 residues. V was clipped by 4 bases and J by 3 bases, with 3 bases between them. Looking up the rest from reference TRBV3-1 and TRBJ2-2 gives the full variable domain: DTAVSQTPKYLVTQMGNDKSIKCEQNLGHDTMYWYKQDSKKFLKIMFSYNNKELIINETVPNRFSPKSPDKAHLNLHINSLELGDSAVYFCASSPHTGELFFGEGSRLTVL.

The chain couples TRBV4-3 to TRBJ2-1; D might be TRBD2 (5 bases). V gave up 10 bases and J gave up 1 base, with 14 bases separating them. The CDR3 has 14 amino acids. Germline-derived CDR1 and CDR2 are LGHNA and YSLEER. CDR3 residues: CANKKRRSYNEQFF. The DNA for the CDR3 is TGCGCCAACAAGAAGCGGAGATCCTACAATGAGCAGTTCTTC.

In regard to this clonotype: This could be a read error, since a much larger clone is one nucleotide away. The V call is TRBV12-5, the J call TRBJ2-1; 8 positions match TRBD2. The germline V gene encodes CDR1 LGHNT and CDR2 FRNRAP. The CDR3 has 16 amino acids. Here the CDR3 reads CASGLVLSGNYNGQFF. The CDR3 DNA reads TGTGCTAGTGGTTTGGTCCTTAGCGGGAACTACAATGGGCAGTTCTTC.

This clonotype occurred many times. The chain joins TRBV5-6 to TRBJ2-7; weak D call: TRBD2 (6 bases). V dropped 4 bases and J dropped 4 bases, with 18 bases sitting between them. This CDR3 comprises 15 residues. Germline V gene data show CDR1 as SGHDT and CDR2 as YYEEEE. Here the CDR3 DNA reads TGTGCCAGCAGCGGCGGGACGTTGGGAATGTACGAGCAGTACTTC. The encoded protein is CASSGGTLGMYEQYF.

This clonotype was seen at least ten times. The CDR3 region is CASSHTQGPNTEAFF. The CDR3 nucleotides are TGTGCCAGCAGCCACACACAGGGACCGAACACTGAAGCTTTCTTT. The chain links TRBV3-1 to TRBJ1-1, with a weak D call TRBD1 (6 bases). V lost 3 bases and J 1 base, leaving 12 bases between the germline ends. This CDR3 contains 15 residues. Germline CDR1 is LGHDT and CDR2 is YNNKEL (reference sequence).

Of note for this clonotype: A read error is possible here, since a much larger clone lies one base away. The chain joins TRBV27 to TRBJ2-1; 8 nucleotides line up with TRBD2. The CDR3 is made up of 15 amino acids. The V and J ends lost 7 bases and 6 bases, in that order; junction bases with no gene match: 11. Per the germline V gene, CDR1 is MNHEY and CDR2 is SMNVEV (reference sequence). The CDR3 reads CASNSAGEGGNEQFF. The CDR3 coding sequence is TGTGCCAGCAATTCAGCGGGAGAAGGGGGCAATGAGCAGTTCTTC.

There are many counts of this clonotype. The genes are TRBV24-1 and TRBJ2-3, with D unresolved. Trimming removed 4 bases at V and 2 bases at J, with 6 bases between. In germline, CDR1 is KGHDR, CDR2 SFDVKD. CDR3 size: 13 residues. CDR3 residues: CATSDGFTDTQYF. In DNA form, the CDR3 reads TGTGCCACCAGTGACGGTTTCACAGATACGCAGTATTTT.

This clonotype was seen at least ten times. V is TRBV6-2 or TRBV6-3 and J is TRBJ1-5; TRBD1 aligns across 7 bases. The germline CDR1 and CDR2 sequences are MNHEY and SVGEGT. The V segment lost 4 bases and the J segment 7 bases; nucleotides outside the gene matches: 19. The CDR3 runs 18 residues. The CDR3 spells CASSFPQRMDRTEQPQHF. The CDR3, as DNA: TGTGCCAGCAGTTTTCCACAAAGAATGGACAGGACCGAACAGCCCCAGCATTTT.

This clonotype came up many times. The CDR3 sequence: CASSYTSGFTDTQYF. The CDR3 DNA sequence: TGTGCCAGCAGCTACACTAGCGGGTTTACAGATACGCAGTATTTT. V gene TRBV7-6 combines with J gene TRBJ2-3, with 9 bases aligning to TRBD2. Trimming at V came to 4 bases and at J to 3 bases, leaving 5 bases not matched to a gene. Germline CDR1 reads SGHVS; CDR2 reads FNYEAQ. This CDR3 has 15 amino acids.

In this sample, this clonotype turned up many times. The chain links TRBV11-2 to TRBJ2-3; 7 nucleotides agree with TRBD1. Germline V gene data show CDR1 as SGHAT and CDR2 as FQNNGV. The V segment lost 4 bases and the J segment 6 bases; nucleotides outside the gene matches: 13. This CDR3 is built from 16 residues. CDR3 amino acids: CASSSRDSYDMDTQYF. CDR3 coding DNA: TGTGCCAGCAGCTCCCGGGACAGTTACGATATGGATACGCAGTATTTT. The variable domain in full, completed from reference TRBV11-2 and TRBJ2-3, reads EAGVAQSPRYKIIEKRQSVAFWCNPISGHATLYWYQQILGQGPKLLIQFQNNGVVDDSQLPKDRFSAERLKGVDSTLKIQPAKLEDSAVYLCASSSRDSYDMDTQYFGPGTRLTVL.

The table lists this clonotype with many counts. This CDR3 is CASSEARAYEQYF. Here the CDR3 DNA reads TGTGCCAGCAGTGAAGCTCGGGCCTACGAGCAGTACTTC. This chain joins TRBV6-1 and TRBJ2-7; D uncertain. The CDR3 loop spans 13 amino acids. Trimming took 0 bases from V and 2 from J, leaving 5 bases between them. Germline loops: CDR1 MNHNS, CDR2 SASEGT.

The chain links TRBV10-3 to TRBJ1-1; the D is unclear. The CDR3 consists of 15 residues. Germline lookup yields CDR1 ENHRY and CDR2 SYGVKD. Trimming took 4 bases from V and 0 from J, leaving 12 bases between them. The chain's CDR3 is CAISGFDTVNTEAFF. The DNA of the CDR3 is TGTGCCATCAGTGGGTTCGACACAGTGAACACTGAAGCTTTCTTT.

This clonotype appeared many times. The chain couples TRBV6-2 or TRBV6-3 to TRBJ2-5; 13 nucleotides align to TRBD2. V dropped 6 bases and J dropped 2; count of bases not matched to a gene: 9. The CDR3 is 17 residues long. Looked up from germline, CDR1 is MNHEY and CDR2 is SVGEGT. As DNA, the CDR3 is TGTGCCAGCAGGCGAAGGGAGGGACTAGCGGGACAAGAGACCCAGTACTTC. Translated, it gives CASRRREGLAGQETQYF.

Of note for this clonotype: Mismatch with germline at one junction end may stem from a read error. The chain links TRBV12-3 or TRBV12-4 to TRBJ2-2, with 8 nucleotides matching TRBD1. The CDR3 runs to 16 residues. The CDR3 protein is CACSYLGQGNTGELFF. In nucleotides, the CDR3 is TGTGCCTGCAGTTACTTAGGACAGGGCAACACCGGGGAGCTGTTTTTT.

This clonotype has at least ten counts. The chain uses TRBV7-2 and TRBJ2-5; 7 nucleotides align to TRBD2. The CDR3 consists of 18 residues. V lost 6 bases, J lost 1 base, and 17 bases stayed unmatched. The germline gives CDR1 SGHTA, CDR2 FQGNSA. The CDR3 bases are TGTGCCAGCAGTTGGGACTACGGAGGATCAAACGTCCAAGAGACCCAGTACTTC. Translated, it gives CASSWDYGGSNVQETQYF.